The 29 T cell receptor beta chains below come from one sample, sequenced in a study of T cell responses to AZD1222 COVID-19 vaccine. Only in-frame clones appear in the TCRdb table, and some are missing; sequencing was by immunoSEQ multiplex PCR. Of about 59,000 clones in the sample, roughly 87% are singletons; the top ten hold about 6.3%. This specimen consisted of peripheral blood, obtained 28 days after the second AZD1222 dose. These TCRs come from an adult who received the AZD1222 COVID-19 vaccine.

This clone was found a few times. The J gene is TRBJ1-6, the V gene TRBV2; tentative D call: TRBD1 (6 bases). The CDR3 covers 14 residues. CDR1 and CDR2 (germline): SNHLY, FYNNEI. The ends were cut back, 8 bases at V and 9 bases at J, with 17 bases in the middle. Here the CDR3 reads CASFGREGGSPLHF. The CDR3 nucleotides read TGTGCCAGCTTTGGACGGGAAGGGGGTTCACCCCTCCACTTT.

There are a few counts of this clone. The chain is built from TRBV30 and TRBJ2-7; D not certain. Trimming removed 1 base at V and 2 bases at J, with 12 bases between. Germline-derived CDR1 and CDR2 are GTSNPN and SVGIG (reference sequence). This CDR3 has 14 amino acids. CDR3 nucleotides: TGTGCCTGGAGTGCGACTCGACGAACCTACGAGCAGTACTTC. Encoded protein: CAWSATRRTYEQYF. The whole variable domain, remainder taken from reference TRBV30 and TRBJ2-7, is SQTIHQWPATLVQPVGSPLSLECTVEGTSNPNLYWYRQAAGRGLQLLFYSVGIGQISSEVPQNLSASRPQDRQFILSSKKLLLSDSGFYLCAWSATRRTYEQYFGPGTRLTVT.

The chain recombines TRBV19 with TRBJ1-2; D call uncertain. V lost 7 bases and J 4 bases, leaving 19 bases between the germline ends. The CDR3 sequence is 15 residues long. CDR1 LNHDA and CDR2 SQIVND come from the germline V gene (reference sequence). The CDR3 region is CASTWSGMTSYGYTF. In DNA form, the CDR3 reads TGTGCCAGTACCTGGTCGGGGATGACGAGCTATGGCTACACCTTC.

This chain connects TRBV5-1 to TRBJ1-3, with D tentatively TRBD1 (5 bases). This CDR3 has 15 residues. Germline V gene lookup returns CDR1 SGHRS and CDR2 YFSETQ. V lost 0 bases to trimming and J lost 1 base, with 8 bases between them. This CDR3 is CASSLEGTSGNTIYF. DNA for the CDR3: TGCGCCAGCAGCTTGGAGGGGACTTCTGGAAACACCATATATTTT.

The chain employs TRBV29-1 and TRBJ2-5, with TRBD1 identical over 10 bases. After removal of 4 bases from V and 4 bases from J, the junction contained 3 bases not matched to a gene. The V gene's germline CDR1 is SQVTM and CDR2 ANQGSEA. The CDR3 spans 13 residues. In DNA, the CDR3 is TGCAGCGTTGCGGACAGGGGGGGAGAGACCCAGTACTTC. Translating gives CSVADRGGETQYF. Combining the CDR3 with reference TRBV29-1 and TRBJ2-5 gives the whole variable domain SAVISQKPSRDICQRGTSLTIQCQVDSQVTMMFWYRQQPGQSLTLIATANQGSEATYESGFVIDKFPISRPNLTFSTLTVSNMSPEDSSIYLCSVADRGGETQYFGPGTRLLVL.

The CDR3 DNA reads as TGTGCCAGCTCACCACCTGGGACATCAGAGACCCAGTACTTC. Its protein is CASSPPGTSETQYF. The rearrangement uses TRBV18 and TRBJ2-5; D is perhaps TRBD1 (6 bases). The CDR3 is 14 residues long. The germline gives CDR1 KGHSH, CDR2 LQKENI. V lost 0 bases and J 4 bases, leaving 9 bases between the germline ends.

This rearrangement joins TRBV3-1 (or the pseudogene TRBV3-2) to TRBJ2-1, with a possible D match to TRBD2 (6 bases). This CDR3 is 15 amino acids long. Germline lookup yields CDR1 LGHDT and CDR2 YNNKEL (reference sequence). Trimming cost V 1 base and J 8 bases, with 15 bases left between them. CDR3 nucleotides: TGTGCCAGCAGCCAAGGAACTAGCCCGGGCCATGAGCAGTTCTTC. It translates to CASSQGTSPGHEQFF.

The chain employs TRBV7-6 and TRBJ2-1; tentative D call: TRBD2 (6 bases). The ends were cut back, 4 bases at V and 4 bases at J, with 20 bases in the middle. The CDR3 runs to 17 residues. Germline loops: CDR1 SGHVS, CDR2 FNYEAQ. The CDR3 DNA reads as TGTGCCAGCAGCTCCACGGGGCGGGGAGCCTCTTACAATGAGCAGTTCTTC. Amino acids: CASSSTGRGASYNEQFF.

CDR3: CASSQDGQGSYEQYF. CDR3 nucleotides: TGTGCCAGCAGCCAAGACGGACAGGGCTCCTACGAGCAGTACTTC. The chain uses TRBV3-1 (or the pseudogene TRBV3-2) and TRBJ2-7, with TRBD1 matching 8 bases. This CDR3 has 15 residues. With 0 bases clipped from V and 0 bases from J, the junction kept 1 base outside the gene matches. CDR1 is LGHDT and CDR2 is YNNKEL in the germline V gene (reference sequence).

This sequence joins TRBV3-1 (or the pseudogene TRBV3-2) and TRBJ2-3; no definite D call. Between the trimmed V and J ends, which lost 0 bases and 8 bases, there was a span of 9 bases. Germline V lookup: CDR1 LGHDT, CDR2 YNNKEL (reference sequence). The CDR3 is made up of 13 amino acids. The CDR3 here is CASSQDSLGTQYF. In DNA, the CDR3 is TGTGCCAGCAGCCAAGATAGTCTGGGTACGCAGTATTTT.

V gene TRBV10-2 combines with J gene TRBJ1-3; D call uncertain. The V and J ends lost 4 bases and 0 bases respectively, with 13 bases between them. Germline V CDR1 and CDR2: WSHSY, SAAADI. The CDR3 spans 16 residues. The CDR3 nucleotides are TGCGCCAGCAGTGGGCCGGACGGGAGCTCTGGAAACACCATATATTTT. It is translated as CASSGPDGSSGNTIYF.

This clone turned up a few times. This chain uses TRBV11-2 with TRBJ2-1; TRBD1 aligns across 7 bases. V shed 1 base and J 6 bases; nucleotides not matched to a gene: 3. Looked up from germline, CDR1 is SGHAT and CDR2 is FQNNGV. The CDR3 has 14 amino acids. The CDR3 loop is CASSLGGGGNEQFF. CDR3 bases: TGTGCCAGCAGCTTAGGAGGGGGCGGCAATGAGCAGTTCTTC.

V and J are TRBV9 and TRBJ2-3; possibly TRBD1 or TRBD2 for D (6 bases each). Germline V gene lookup returns CDR1 SGDLS and CDR2 YYNGEE. The CDR3 is 14 amino acids. V gave up 3 bases and J gave up 2 bases, with 10 bases separating them. CDR3 DNA sequence: TGTGCCAGCAGCGCCTGGGGGGCCACAGATACGCAGTATTTT. This gives the protein CASSAWGATDTQYF.

The chain uses TRBV9 and TRBJ2-5, with D unclear. CDR3 size: 13 residues. V dropped 3 bases and J dropped 5 bases, with 11 bases sitting between them. Per the germline V gene, CDR1 is SGDLS and CDR2 is YYNGEE. The CDR3 here is CASSAALWETQYF. The CDR3 DNA sequence: TGTGCCAGCAGCGCCGCCCTGTGGGAGACCCAGTACTTC.

The chain joins TRBV7-3 to TRBJ1-1, with D maybe TRBD1 (5 bases). This CDR3 region has 16 residues. V shed 1 base and J shed 1 base, with 13 bases lying between them. CDR1 and CDR2 from the germline V gene are SGHTA and FQGTGA. CDR3 in DNA: TGTGCCAGCAGCTTAATGGGGCCTAGGGCGAACACTGAAGCTTTCTTT. Its protein product is CASSLMGPRANTEAFF.

The J gene is TRBJ2-3, the V gene TRBV5-4; TRBD1 agrees at 8 bases. Germline loops: CDR1 SGHNT, CDR2 YYREEE (reference sequence). This CDR3 is built from 14 residues. J lost 5 bases, V lost 5 bases, and 7 bases had no gene match. CDR3 region: CASRRQGWIDTQYF. For the CDR3, the DNA is TGTGCCAGCAGAAGACAGGGGTGGATAGATACGCAGTATTTT.

This clone was seen just once. This rearrangement joins TRBV5-8 to TRBJ2-7, with 9 bases aligning to TRBD1. Losses at the gene ends were 3 bases for V and 3 bases for J; bases not matched to a gene: 13. The CDR3 has 17 amino acids. In germline, CDR1 is SGHTS, CDR2 YDEGEE. The CDR3 sequence is CASSSRSLRDRVYEQYF. The CDR3 DNA sequence: TGTGCCAGCAGCTCGCGCTCTTTACGGGACAGGGTCTACGAGCAGTACTTC. Variable domain in full (rest from reference TRBV5-8 and TRBJ2-7): EAGVTQSPTHLIKTRGQQATLRCSPISGHTSVYWYQQALGLGLQFLLWYDEGEERNRGNFPPRFSGRQFPNYSSELNVNALELEDSALYLCASSSRSLRDRVYEQYFGPGTRLTVT.

This clone was counted a few times. The chain couples TRBV3-1 (or the pseudogene TRBV3-2) to TRBJ1-2, with 11 bases aligning to TRBD1. CDR1 is LGHDT and CDR2 is YNNKEL in the germline V gene (reference sequence). The CDR3 is made up of 15 amino acids. After removal of 1 base from V and 8 bases from J, the junction contained 6 bases not matched to a gene. Here the CDR3 reads CASSQVGTGGGGYTF. The CDR3 DNA reads TGTGCCAGCAGCCAAGTGGGGACAGGGGGAGGCGGCTACACCTTC.

The rearrangement links TRBV9 to TRBJ2-6; 8 nucleotides line up with TRBD1. CDR1 and CDR2 from the germline V gene are SGDLS and YYNGEE. CDR3 size: 21 residues. Unmatched junction bases numbered 15, after V lost 0 bases and J lost 1 base. As DNA, the CDR3 is TGTGCCAGCAGCGTAGGCGGTCGGACAGGGCCCGGAAGGTCTGGGGCCAACGTCCTGACTTTC. Amino acid sequence: CASSVGGRTGPGRSGANVLTF.

The genes are TRBV10-3 and TRBJ2-3, with TRBD2 identical over 12 bases. V trimming: 10 bases; J trimming: 3 bases; junction bases outside the gene matches: 2. The CDR3 covers 13 residues. The germline CDR1 and CDR2 sequences are ENHRY and SYGVKD. The CDR3 DNA is TGTGCCAACGGACTAGCGGGGACAGATACGCAGTATTTT. Its translation is CANGLAGTDTQYF.

The CDR3 DNA sequence: TGTGCCAGCAGTTCGACAGGGGGCACAACACCCCTCCACTTT. Amino acid sequence: CASSSTGGTTPLHF. The chain has TRBV28 and TRBJ1-6; TRBD1 matches 10 bases. Trimming cost V 4 bases and J 11 bases; bases outside gene matches: 5. The CDR3 length is 14 residues. Per germline, CDR1 MDHEN and CDR2 SYDVKM. The full variable domain, completed using reference TRBV28 and TRBJ1-6, is DVKVTQSSRYLVKRTGEKVFLECVQDMDHENMFWYRQDPGLGLRLIYFSYDVKMKEKGDIPEGYSVSREKKERFSLILESASTNQTSMYLCASSSTGGTTPLHFGNGTRLTVT.

V usage is TRBV7-2 and J usage is TRBJ1-2; no clear D. CDR1 is SGHTA, CDR2 FQGNSA, per germline. The CDR3 spans 14 residues. The V end lost 3 bases, the J end lost 8 bases, and 16 bases lay between the germline ends. CDR3 amino acids: CASSLIGPQRGYTF. CDR3 nucleotides: TGTGCCAGCAGCTTGATAGGACCACAGCGAGGCTACACCTTC.

The chain couples TRBV19 to TRBJ1-5; 7 positions agree with TRBD1. Germline V CDR1 and CDR2: LNHDA, SQIVND (reference sequence). V shed 3 bases, J shed 4 bases, and the junction held 6 bases outside the gene matches. This CDR3 has 15 amino acids. CDR3 protein: CASSIEDRVNQPQHF. The CDR3 DNA reads TGTGCCAGTAGTATCGAAGACAGGGTGAATCAGCCCCAGCATTTT.

The chain combines TRBV5-5 with TRBJ2-1; 10 nucleotides line up with TRBD2. Germline V gene sequence: CDR1 SGHKS, CDR2 YYEKEE (reference sequence). The CDR3 consists of 16 residues. After removal of 1 base from V and 6 bases from J, the junction contained 7 bases not matched to a gene. In DNA, the CDR3 is TGTGCCAGCAGCTTGTCCGGGACTAGCGTTCTCAATGAGCAGTTCTTC. Translated, it gives CASSLSGTSVLNEQFF.

The chain uses TRBV7-6 and TRBJ2-1; 14 bases are a match to TRBD2. Germline CDR1 SGHVS, CDR2 FNYEAQ. V shed 3 bases and J 4 bases; nucleotides not matched to a gene: 2. CDR3 length equals 16 residues. The DNA of the CDR3 is TGTGCCAGCAGCTTGGGGACTAGCGGGGGATACAATGAGCAGTTCTTC. Residues: CASSLGTSGGYNEQFF.

A word on this clone: The same CDR3 can be traced to other DNA sequences in this sample. This rearrangement joins TRBV3-1 (or the pseudogene TRBV3-2) to TRBJ2-3; 7 nucleotides match TRBD2. With 4 bases clipped from V and 1 base from J, the junction kept 2 bases outside the gene matches. Per the germline V gene, CDR1 is LGHDT and CDR2 is YNNKEL (reference sequence). This CDR3 spans 14 amino acids. The CDR3 reads CASSLTSGTDTQYF. In DNA form, the CDR3 reads TGTGCCAGCAGCCTAACTAGCGGCACAGATACGCAGTATTTT.

The chain links TRBV7-9 to TRBJ2-1, with D unresolved. Germline V gene lookup returns CDR1 SEHNR and CDR2 FQNEAQ (reference sequence). Trimming took off 4 bases at V and 1 base at J, with 11 bases between the two ends. This CDR3 has 15 amino acids. The CDR3 loop is CASSSGIGSYNEQFF. Here the CDR3 DNA reads TGTGCCAGCAGCTCGGGCATAGGGTCCTACAATGAGCAGTTCTTC.

The chain employs TRBV6-2 or TRBV6-3 and TRBJ2-3; 7 bases map to TRBD1. The length of the CDR3 is 16 residues. Germline CDR1 is MNHEY and CDR2 is SVGEGT. J lost 2 bases, V lost 6 bases, and 11 bases had no gene match. The CDR3 here is CASRYGTAGTTDTQYF. CDR3 nucleotide sequence: TGTGCCAGCAGGTACGGGACAGCCGGAACCACAGATACGCAGTATTTT.

Written as DNA, the CDR3 is TGTGCCAGTAGTATAGTTCCAGGGGATGAGCAGTTCTTC. Its translation: CASSIVPGDEQFF. V gene TRBV19 combines with J gene TRBJ2-1, with D possibly TRBD1 on 6 matching bases. The CDR3 is made up of 13 amino acids. V dropped 1 base and J dropped 8 bases, with 9 bases sitting between them. Germline V gives CDR1 LNHDA, CDR2 SQIVND (reference sequence).